Below, 8 T cell receptor beta chains from the same sample are listed, as sequenced in a study of blood T cell repertoires in COVID-19. Assay used: immunoSEQ multiplex PCR; TCRdb lists only in-frame clones, some missing. The sample has about 140,000 clones; 80% to 90% are singletons. The specimen sequenced was peripheral blood. The receptors come from a man aged 45-65 years who had recovered from COVID-19.

The chain links TRBV5-1 to TRBJ1-4; 9 nucleotides line up with TRBD1. The J segment lost 7 bases and the V segment lost 5 bases, leaving 12 bases of the junction unmatched. Germline V gene lookup returns CDR1 SGHRS and CDR2 YFSETQ. This CDR3 comprises 16 residues. DNA of the CDR3: TGCGCCAGCAGAAGAGGACAGGGGTGGACCTCTGAAAAACTGTTTTTT. This translates into CASRRGQGWTSEKLFF.

The CDR3, as DNA: TGCAGCGTCGGTTGGACAGGGGACACTGAAGCTTTCTTT. It translates to CSVGWTGDTEAFF. The rearrangement uses TRBV29-1 and TRBJ1-1; 9 bases are shared with TRBD1. Germline V CDR1 and CDR2: SQVTM, ANQGSEA. CDR3 size: 13 residues. J lost 3 bases, V lost 6 bases, and 5 bases had no gene match.

This clone appeared a few times. CDR3: CASGAGGADTQYF. CDR3 DNA sequence: TGTGCCAGCGGAGCGGGGGGAGCAGATACGCAGTATTTT. The chain has TRBV12-3 or TRBV12-4 and TRBJ2-3, with 9 bases lining up with TRBD2. CDR3 length equals 13 residues. V shed 8 bases and J 4 bases; nucleotides not matched to a gene: 4.

This clone was counted once. The chain uses TRBV9 and TRBJ2-5; no definite D call. Germline values: CDR1 SGDLS, CDR2 YYNGEE. The germline V and J ends were trimmed by 3 bases and 0 bases, with 9 bases remaining between them. The CDR3 is 14 amino acids. The CDR3 is CASSASVDQETQYF. CDR3 DNA: TGTGCCAGCAGCGCCAGTGTGGACCAAGAGACCCAGTACTTC.

The chain couples TRBV3-1 (or the pseudogene TRBV3-2) to TRBJ2-3; 7 bases fit TRBD2. The CDR3 loop spans 19 amino acids. V lost 2 bases, J lost 5 bases, and 19 bases stayed unmatched. The germline CDR1 and CDR2 sequences are LGHDT and YNNKEL (reference sequence). The CDR3 here is CASSQRLSGAGMRVDTQYF. CDR3 DNA sequence: TGTGCCAGCAGCCAAAGATTGTCCGGAGCGGGGATGAGGGTAGATACGCAGTATTTT.

This sequence joins TRBV4-1 and TRBJ2-1; 9 nucleotides line up with TRBD1. Unmatched junction bases numbered 9, after V lost 3 bases and J lost 6 bases. The germline CDR1 and CDR2 sequences are MGHRA and YSYEKL. CDR3 length: 16 residues. For the CDR3, the DNA is TGCGCCAGCAGCCACCTTAGGGACAGGGCTACCAATGAGCAGTTCTTC. Translation gives CASSHLRDRATNEQFF.

This rearrangement joins TRBV5-1 to TRBJ2-5, with D possibly TRBD1 on 5 matching bases. CDR1 and CDR2 from the germline V gene are SGHRS and YFSETQ. The CDR3 length is 15 residues. V lost 2 bases, J lost 2 bases, and 13 bases lay in between. CDR3 in amino acids: CASSLRGSQQETQYF. In DNA, the CDR3 is TGCGCCAGCAGCTTAAGGGGAAGCCAACAAGAGACCCAGTACTTC.

This CDR3 is CASSSGLAGGLYEQYF. The DNA of the CDR3 is TGCGCCAGCAGCTCGGGACTAGCGGGGGGGCTGTACGAGCAGTACTTC. This rearrangement joins TRBV5-1 to TRBJ2-7; 16 bases fit TRBD2. The CDR3 is 16 amino acids. J lost 4 bases, V lost 3 bases, and 4 bases had no gene match. Germline CDR1 is SGHRS and CDR2 is YFSETQ.